A selection of T cell receptor beta chains follows, all from one sample in a study of T-cell memory formation after mild COVID-19. TCRdb itself ran the 5' RACE reads through MiXCR, one entry per CDR3 protein. This table holds around 130,000 distinct CDR3 sequences, roughly 6% found once. The sample consisted of PBMCs or a T cell subset sorted from them (not recorded which). These receptors all stem from an adult woman who had mild COVID-19 (a few samples of this study predate the infection). Cell type and time point are not known. The CDR3 runs from the conserved cysteine through the conserved F or W. D genes are given only for firm matches. Clone size, where shown, is once, few, many, or a class for clones that have expanded.

D gene	CDR3 length	clone size	J gene	V gene	CDR3 DNA	CDR3 protein
-	16	many	TRBJ2-4	TRBV5-5	TGTGCCAGCAGCTTTCAGGGGGGAGTGACCAAAAACATTCAGTACTTC	CASSFQGGVTKNIQYF
-	14	few	TRBJ1-3	TRBV12-3/TRBV12-4	TGTGCCAGCAGTTTTTACAACTCTGGAAACACCATATATTTT	CASSFYNSGNTIYF
-	13	-	TRBJ1-1	TRBV19	TGTGCCAGTAGCGCCAAAATAAACACTGAAGCTTTCTTT	CASSAKINTEAFF
-	15	-	TRBJ1-2	TRBV20-1	TGCAGTGCTAGAGATGCTTCGGGTTCTGCCTATGGCTACACCTTC	CSARDASGSAYGYTF
-	14	few	TRBJ2-2	TRBV5-1	TGCGCCAGCAGCTTGGTTGGGGGAACCGGGGAGCTGTTTTTT	CASSLVGGTGELFF
-	15	many	TRBJ2-7	TRBV29-1	TGCAGCGTTGAAGATTTAGGTCAGGTCTCCTACGAGCAGTACTTC	CSVEDLGQVSYEQYF
-	15	few	TRBJ2-1	TRBV3-1	TGTGCCAGCAGGCCCCAAGGGTGGTCCTACAATGAGCAGTTCTTC	CASRPQGWSYNEQFF
TRBD1	15	few	TRBJ2-1	TRBV6-5	TGTGCCAGCAGTTATGGACAGGGGTCCTACAATGAGCAGTTCTTC	CASSYGQGSYNEQFF
-	16	many	TRBJ1-6	TRBV5-1	TGCGCCAGCAGCGTGGGGGACATTTTATTGAATTCACCCCTCCACTTT	CASSVGDILLNSPLHF
TRBD2	14	many	TRBJ2-2	TRBV20-1	TGCAGTGCTGTAGCGGGGGCGAACACCGGGGAGCTGTTTTTT	CSAVAGANTGELFF
-	15	few	TRBJ2-1	TRBV7-9	TGTGCCAGCAGCTTAGAGTCAGTCTCCTACAATGAGCAGTTCTTC	CASSLESVSYNEQFF
TRBD2	15	few	TRBJ2-1	TRBV7-3	TGTGCCAGCGCCCCGCTTAGCGGGACCTACAATGAGCAGTTCTTC	CASAPLSGTYNEQFF
TRBD2	18	many	TRBJ2-1	TRBV5-4	TGTGCCAGCAGCTTGGGGAACCCGGGACTAGCGGGCTACAATGAGCAGTTCTTC	CASSLGNPGLAGYNEQFF
-	16	few	TRBJ2-3	TRBV20-1	TGCAGTGCTAGAGGCCCATCGGCGGGATCAACAGATACGCAGTATTTT	CSARGPSAGSTDTQYF
TRBD2	19	few	TRBJ2-1	TRBV12-3/TRBV12-4	TGTGCCAGCAGTGGAGTATTATTAGCGGGGGCCTCTTCTCTCAATGAGCAGTTCTTC	CASSGVLLAGASSLNEQFF
TRBD2	16	many	TRBJ2-2	TRBV9	TGTGCCAGCAGCGTAGGACTAGCGGGGAGGATCGGGGAGCTGTTTTTT	CASSVGLAGRIGELFF
-	13	many	TRBJ2-5	TRBV7-9	TGTGCCAGCAGCACGAATCAGGGAGAGACCCAGTACTTC	CASSTNQGETQYF
TRBD2	16	few	TRBJ2-1	TRBV24-1	TGTGCCACCAGTGACCCTACTAGCGGGAGGTTAGGTGAGCAGTTCTTC	CATSDPTSGRLGEQFF
-	12	many	TRBJ1-2	TRBV15	TGTGCCACCAGCAATCAGGAATATGGCTACACCTTC	CATSNQEYGYTF
-	12	-	TRBJ2-7	TRBV5-1	TGCGCCAGCAGCTCTGACTGGAACGAGCAGTACTTC	CASSSDWNEQYF
TRBD2	15	-	TRBJ2-3	TRBV7-9	TGTGCCAGCAGTATAGCGGGTTCCTTTTCAGATACGCAGTATTTT	CASSIAGSFSDTQYF
-	13	-	TRBJ1-3	TRBV7-2	TGTGCCAGCGGGCCTGAGCCTGGAAACACCATATATTTT	CASGPEPGNTIYF
TRBD1	14	many	TRBJ1-5	TRBV11-2	TGTGCCAGCAGCCGACAGGGGAGCAATCAGCCCCAGCATTTT	CASSRQGSNQPQHF
TRBD2	14	few	TRBJ2-5	TRBV12-3/TRBV12-4	TGTGCCAGTTGCCTTGCGGGGGGGGAAGAGACCCAGTACTTC	CASCLAGGEETQYF
TRBD2	15	many	TRBJ2-7	TRBV4-3	TGCGCCAGCAGCCCAGGGACTAGGGGACCCTACGAGCAGTACTTC	CASSPGTRGPYEQYF
-	19	-	TRBJ2-2	TRBV9	TGTGCCAGCAGCCATACATGGTCTATAGCTACCCCGAACACCGGGGAGCTGTTTTTT	CASSHTWSIATPNTGELFF
-	15	many	TRBJ2-1	TRBV20-1	TGCAGTGCTAGAGGAGACGGGAGAGGCTACAATGAGCAGTTCTTC	CSARGDGRGYNEQFF
-	14	few	TRBJ1-3	TRBV12-3/TRBV12-4	TGTGCCAGCAGCACAGGCGTGGGAGGAAACACCATATATTTT	CASSTGVGGNTIYF
-	14	-	TRBJ2-7	TRBV7-2	TGTGCCAGCAGCTTAGTGCATGGGGACTACGAGCAGTACTTC	CASSLVHGDYEQYF